This TCR beta chain comes out of a study of cytomegalovirus exposure and HLA in healthy donors. Primers included in the PCR were 60 Vbeta and 13 Jbeta primers. Profiling relied on immunoSEQ multiplex PCR, and the TCRdb table lists in-frame clones only, not all of them. The sample has about 230,000 clones, roughly 78% seen once. Study outcomes and limitations: Sequence variants that were highly shared formed a cluster that was likely a sequencing artifact. The study flagged around 160 TCR beta chains as cytomegalovirus-associated.

In the case of this clone: Its antigen is undetermined.

The sample taken for sequencing was PBMCs. The clonotype was recovered from a boy under 18 in good health and CMV-seronegative.

The CDR3 DNA reads TGTGCCTGGAGCGTTGGAAAGACAGCTATCAGGCCCCAGCATTTT. Translating it yields CAWSVGKTAIRPQHF. This chain connects TRBV30 to TRBJ1-5; tentatively, D is TRBD1 (5 bases). The ends were cut back, 3 bases at V and 9 bases at J, with 21 bases in the middle. CDR1 and CDR2 from the germline V gene are GTSNPN and SVGIG (reference sequence). This CDR3 region has 15 residues.